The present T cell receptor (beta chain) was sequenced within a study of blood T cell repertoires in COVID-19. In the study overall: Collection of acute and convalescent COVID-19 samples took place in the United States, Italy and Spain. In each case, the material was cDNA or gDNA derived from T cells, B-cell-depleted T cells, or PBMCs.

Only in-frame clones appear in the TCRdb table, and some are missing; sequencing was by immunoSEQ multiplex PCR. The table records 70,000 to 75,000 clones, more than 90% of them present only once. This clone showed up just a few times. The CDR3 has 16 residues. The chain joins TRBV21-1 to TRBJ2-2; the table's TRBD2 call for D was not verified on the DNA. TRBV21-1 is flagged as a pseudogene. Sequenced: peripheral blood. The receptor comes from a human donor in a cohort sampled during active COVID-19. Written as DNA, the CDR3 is TGTGCCATCGTCCCGTCCAAGTTCCGGGGCACCGGGGAGCTGTTTTTT. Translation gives CAIVPSKFRGTGELFF.